Given below is one TCR beta chain in context. These data belong to a study of blood T cell repertoires in COVID-19. Study summary: Some COVID-19 samples were acute and others convalescent; all came from the United States, Italy and Spain. Sources were T cells, B-cell-depleted T cells, or PBMCs; the material itself was cDNA or gDNA.

Source study methods: From reference gene primer amplification, estimates of nucleated cell counts were derived. The repertoire was sequenced with immunoSEQ multiplex PCR; TCRdb's copy has only in-frame clones and lacks some. The DNA gave D and trimming, while V, J and clone size come from that table. The table has around 280,000 clones, around nine tenths seen once. The sample was peripheral blood. The sequence was obtained from a man aged 70 or older with acute or convalescent COVID-19.

CDR3 DNA: TGTGCCAGCAGCATCCTACAGGGTAAAGCAAGCGGGAGGGCCGACCCCGGGGAGCTGTTTTTT. Encoded protein: CASSILQGKASGRADPGELFF. V is TRBV21-1 and J is TRBJ2-2; no DNA check was done on the table's D call, TRBD2. TRBV21-1 is a listed pseudogene. The CDR3 totals 21 residues.